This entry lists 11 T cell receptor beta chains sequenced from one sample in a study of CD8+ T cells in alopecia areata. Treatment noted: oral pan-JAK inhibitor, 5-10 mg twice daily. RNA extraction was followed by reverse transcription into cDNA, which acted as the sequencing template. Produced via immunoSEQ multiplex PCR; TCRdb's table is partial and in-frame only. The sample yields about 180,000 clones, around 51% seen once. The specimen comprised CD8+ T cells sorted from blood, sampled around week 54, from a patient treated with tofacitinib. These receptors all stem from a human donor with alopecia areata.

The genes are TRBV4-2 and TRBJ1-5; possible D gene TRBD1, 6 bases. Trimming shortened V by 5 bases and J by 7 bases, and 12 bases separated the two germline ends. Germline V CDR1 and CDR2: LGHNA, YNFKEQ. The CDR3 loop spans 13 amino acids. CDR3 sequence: CASSATGVQPQHF. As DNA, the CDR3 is TGTGCCAGCAGCGCGACAGGAGTGCAGCCCCAGCATTTT.

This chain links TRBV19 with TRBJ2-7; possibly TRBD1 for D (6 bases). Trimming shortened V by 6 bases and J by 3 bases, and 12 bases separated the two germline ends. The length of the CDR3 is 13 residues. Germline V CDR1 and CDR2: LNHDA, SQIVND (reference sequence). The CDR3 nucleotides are TGTGCCAGTAGCCGGGGACACTACTACGAGCAGTACTTC. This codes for CASSRGHYYEQYF. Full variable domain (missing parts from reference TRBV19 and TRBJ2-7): DGGITQSPKYLFRKEGQNVTLSCEQNLNHDAMYWYRQDPGQGLRLIYYSQIVNDFQKGDIAEGYSVSREKKESFPLTVTSAQKNPTAFYLCASSRGHYYEQYFGPGTRLTVT.

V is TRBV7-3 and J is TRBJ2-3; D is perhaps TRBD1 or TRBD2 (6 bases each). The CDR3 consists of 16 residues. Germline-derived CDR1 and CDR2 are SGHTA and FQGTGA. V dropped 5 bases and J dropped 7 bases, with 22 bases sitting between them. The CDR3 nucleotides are TGTGCCAGCAGCCCAGTTTCGGGGGCCGAGATGAATACGCAGTATTTT. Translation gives CASSPVSGAEMNTQYF.

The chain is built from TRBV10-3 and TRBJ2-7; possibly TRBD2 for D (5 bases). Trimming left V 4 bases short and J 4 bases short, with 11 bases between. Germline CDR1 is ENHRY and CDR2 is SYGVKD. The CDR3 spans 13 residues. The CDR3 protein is CAISAGGGYEQYF. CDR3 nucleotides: TGTGCCATCAGTGCGGGCGGCGGGTACGAGCAGTACTTC.

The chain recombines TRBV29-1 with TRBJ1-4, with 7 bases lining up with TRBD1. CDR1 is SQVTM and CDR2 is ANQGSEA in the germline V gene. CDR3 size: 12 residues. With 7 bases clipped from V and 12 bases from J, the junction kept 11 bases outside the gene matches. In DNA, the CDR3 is TGCAGCGGAACAGACAGGGTGGGAGAACTGTTTTTT. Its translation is CSGTDRVGELFF.

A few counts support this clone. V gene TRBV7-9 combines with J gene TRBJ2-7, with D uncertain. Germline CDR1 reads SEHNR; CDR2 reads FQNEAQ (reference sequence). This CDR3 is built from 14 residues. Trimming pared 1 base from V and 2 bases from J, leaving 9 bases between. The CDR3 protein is CASSLEVGTYEQYF. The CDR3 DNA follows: TGTGCCAGCAGCTTAGAGGTAGGGACCTACGAGCAGTACTTC. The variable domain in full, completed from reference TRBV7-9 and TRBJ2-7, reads DTGVSQNPRHKITKRGQNVTFRCDPISEHNRLYWYRQTLGQGPEFLTYFQNEAQLEKSRLLSDRFSAERPKGSFSTLEIQRTEQGDSAMYLCASSLEVGTYEQYFGPGTRLTVT.

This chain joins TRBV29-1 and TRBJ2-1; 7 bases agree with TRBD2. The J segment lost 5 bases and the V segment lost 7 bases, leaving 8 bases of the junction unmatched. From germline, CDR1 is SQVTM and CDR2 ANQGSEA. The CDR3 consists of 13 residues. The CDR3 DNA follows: TGCAGCGCCAGGACTAGATTAAACAATGAGCAGTTCTTC. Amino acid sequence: CSARTRLNNEQFF.

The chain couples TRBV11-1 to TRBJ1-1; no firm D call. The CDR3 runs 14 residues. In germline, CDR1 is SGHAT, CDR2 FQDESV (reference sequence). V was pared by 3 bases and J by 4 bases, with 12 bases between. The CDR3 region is CASSLAEGGTEAFF. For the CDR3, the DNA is TGTGCCAGCAGCTTGGCAGAGGGTGGCACTGAAGCTTTCTTT.

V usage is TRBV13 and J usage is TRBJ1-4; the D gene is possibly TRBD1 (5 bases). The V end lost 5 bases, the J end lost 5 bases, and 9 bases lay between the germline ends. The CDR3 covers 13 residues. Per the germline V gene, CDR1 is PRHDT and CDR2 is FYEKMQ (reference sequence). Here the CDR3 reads CASSHQGNEKLFF. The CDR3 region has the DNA TGTGCCAGCAGCCATCAGGGAAATGAAAAACTGTTTTTT.

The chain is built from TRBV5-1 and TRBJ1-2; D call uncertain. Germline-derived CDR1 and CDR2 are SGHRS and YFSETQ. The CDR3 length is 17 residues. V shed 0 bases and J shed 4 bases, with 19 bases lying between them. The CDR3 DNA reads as TGCGCCAGCAGCTTGGTGCCGGTCGAGGTGGAATTCTATGGCTACACCTTC. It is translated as CASSLVPVEVEFYGYTF.

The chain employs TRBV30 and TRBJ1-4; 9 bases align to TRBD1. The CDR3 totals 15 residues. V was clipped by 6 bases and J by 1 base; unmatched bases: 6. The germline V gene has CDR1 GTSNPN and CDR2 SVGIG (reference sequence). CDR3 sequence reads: CACPRTGETNEKLFF. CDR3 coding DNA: TGTGCCTGCCCCCGGACAGGGGAAACTAATGAAAAACTGTTTTTT.